The clone carrying this T cell receptor (beta chain) was seen only a few times. Its target is unknown. This CDR3 has 20 amino acids. The trim removed 3 bases at V and 1 base at J, leaving 14 bases unmatched. Germline V lookup: CDR1 MGHRA, CDR2 YSYEKL. These data originate in a study of identical twins. Findings and limits, study-wide: For out-of-frame alpha sequences shared by twins, low generation probability was in excess.

Template switching added a universal primer site, and cDNA bore unique molecular identifiers. TCRdb called the 5' RACE reads again in MiXCR, with one record for every CDR3 protein. The data show about 720,000 distinct CDR3 sequences, with 8% to 9% seen just once and around 0.95% held by the top ten. Another study also made use of these data, one on yellow fever vaccine responses in identical twins. In that study: As reported, the vaccine T cell response of twins seemed partly convergent and partly personalized.

Sequencing input: PBMCs. The receptor's source is a woman between 18 and 30 years old in good health. This chain uses TRBV4-1 with TRBJ2-3, with TRBD1 identical over 12 bases. CDR3 amino acids: CASSHAGTGGDGDRTDTQYF. CDR3 DNA sequence: TGCGCCAGCAGCCATGCCGGGACAGGGGGCGATGGGGATCGCACAGATACGCAGTATTTT.